This entry lists 10 T cell receptor beta chains sequenced from one sample in a study of T cells expressing NK-cell markers. TCRdb re-called the 5' RACE reads; one entry per CDR3 protein, DNA not given. The table for this sample gives a few hundred thousand distinct CDR3 sequences. Input material: blood T cells: a sorted CD56 or NKG2C T cell subset, CD4+ or CD8+ T cells, or bulk PBMC T cells (not recorded which). These receptors were obtained from a man aged 18-69 years in good health.

The rearrangement links TRBV21-1 to TRBJ2-6; checking the TCRdb D call of TRBD1 is not possible without DNA. TRBV21-1 is a pseudogene locus. This CDR3 contains 18 residues. This CDR3 is CASSKDTGESSGANVLTF.

The genes are TRBV3-1 and TRBJ1-2; TCRdb gives TRBD1 as the D gene, but with no DNA this cannot be confirmed. This CDR3 comprises 17 residues. Germline V CDR1 and CDR2: LGHDT, YNNKEL (reference sequence). CDR3 protein: CASSQDSGTGTIYGYTF.

The chain links TRBV20-1 to TRBJ2-1; TCRdb lists TRBD2, though no DNA is available to test this call. The CDR3 extends over 13 amino acids. From germline, CDR1 is DFQATT and CDR2 SNEGSKA (reference sequence). The CDR3 loop is CSAREAGRDEQFF.

The chain recombines TRBV5-4 with TRBJ1-2; as DNA is missing, the TRBD1 call by TCRdb cannot be tested. Germline V CDR1 and CDR2: SGHNT, YYREEE (reference sequence). The CDR3 covers 13 residues. The CDR3 sequence: CASRHGGRSGYTF.

V usage is TRBV5-1 and J usage is TRBJ1-1; the TRBD1 assignment by TCRdb is unverifiable without DNA. This CDR3 is built from 15 residues. Germline V CDR1 and CDR2: SGHRS, YFSETQ. CDR3 in amino acids: CASSSGGRRGNEAFF.

J is TRBJ2-7 and V is TRBV6-1; TCRdb designates TRBD2, a call that cannot be tested without DNA. This CDR3 is built from 14 residues. Germline CDR1 MNHNS, CDR2 SASEGT. The CDR3 sequence: CASTGAQRNYEQYF.

The V call is TRBV5-4, the J call TRBJ2-7; TCRdb's assignment of TRBD1 cannot be checked, as there is no DNA. Germline loops: CDR1 SGHNT, CDR2 YYREEE (reference sequence). The CDR3 loop spans 13 amino acids. Here the CDR3 reads CASSLDIDRSQYF.

V and J are TRBV18 and TRBJ1-5; without DNA, the TCRdb call of TRBD1 cannot be checked. Germline V gives CDR1 KGHSH, CDR2 LQKENI. The CDR3 runs to 17 residues. CDR3 protein: CASSPQPGVKSNQPQHF.

V and J are TRBV7-2 and TRBJ2-3. The CDR3 is 11 residues long. From germline, CDR1 is SGHTA and CDR2 FQGNSA. CDR3 sequence: CASSLQDTQYF.

This chain uses TRBV6-1 with TRBJ2-5. Germline V CDR1 and CDR2: MNHNS, SASEGT. This CDR3 comprises 13 residues. This CDR3 is CASSKTVYETQYF.